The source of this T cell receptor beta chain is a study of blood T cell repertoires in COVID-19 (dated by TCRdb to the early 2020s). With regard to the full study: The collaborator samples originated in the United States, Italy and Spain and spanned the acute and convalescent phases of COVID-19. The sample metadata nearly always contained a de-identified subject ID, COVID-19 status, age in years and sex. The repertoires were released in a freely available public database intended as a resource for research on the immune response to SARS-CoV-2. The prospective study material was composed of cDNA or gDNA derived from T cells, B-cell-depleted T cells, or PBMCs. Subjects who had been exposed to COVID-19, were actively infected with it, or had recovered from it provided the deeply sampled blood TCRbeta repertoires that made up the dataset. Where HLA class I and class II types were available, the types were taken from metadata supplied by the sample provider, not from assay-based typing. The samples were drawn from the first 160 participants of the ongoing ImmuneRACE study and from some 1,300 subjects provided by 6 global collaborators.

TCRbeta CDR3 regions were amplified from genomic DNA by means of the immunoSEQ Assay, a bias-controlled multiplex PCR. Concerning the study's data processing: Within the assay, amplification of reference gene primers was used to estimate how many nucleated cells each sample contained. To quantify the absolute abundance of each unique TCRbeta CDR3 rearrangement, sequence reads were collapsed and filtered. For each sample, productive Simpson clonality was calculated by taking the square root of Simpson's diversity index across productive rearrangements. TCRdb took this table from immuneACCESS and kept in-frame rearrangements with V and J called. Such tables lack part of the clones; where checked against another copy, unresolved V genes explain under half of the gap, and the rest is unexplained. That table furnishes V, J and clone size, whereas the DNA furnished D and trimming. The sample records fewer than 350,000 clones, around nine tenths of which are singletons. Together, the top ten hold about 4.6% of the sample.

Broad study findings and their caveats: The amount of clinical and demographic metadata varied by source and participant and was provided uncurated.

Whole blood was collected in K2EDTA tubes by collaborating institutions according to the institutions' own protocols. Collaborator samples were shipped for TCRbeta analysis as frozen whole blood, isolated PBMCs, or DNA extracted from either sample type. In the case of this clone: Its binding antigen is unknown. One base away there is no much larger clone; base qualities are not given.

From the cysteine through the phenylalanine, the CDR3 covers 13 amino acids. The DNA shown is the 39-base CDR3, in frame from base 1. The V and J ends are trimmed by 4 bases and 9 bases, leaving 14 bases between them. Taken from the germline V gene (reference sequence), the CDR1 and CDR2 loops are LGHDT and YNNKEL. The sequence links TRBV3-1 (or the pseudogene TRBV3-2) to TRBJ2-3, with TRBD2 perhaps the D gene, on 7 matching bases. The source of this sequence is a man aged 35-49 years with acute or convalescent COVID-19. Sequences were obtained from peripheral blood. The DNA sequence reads TGTGCCAGCAGCCCTGGGGGGGCGGAGACGCAGTATTTT. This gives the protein CASSPGGAETQYF.